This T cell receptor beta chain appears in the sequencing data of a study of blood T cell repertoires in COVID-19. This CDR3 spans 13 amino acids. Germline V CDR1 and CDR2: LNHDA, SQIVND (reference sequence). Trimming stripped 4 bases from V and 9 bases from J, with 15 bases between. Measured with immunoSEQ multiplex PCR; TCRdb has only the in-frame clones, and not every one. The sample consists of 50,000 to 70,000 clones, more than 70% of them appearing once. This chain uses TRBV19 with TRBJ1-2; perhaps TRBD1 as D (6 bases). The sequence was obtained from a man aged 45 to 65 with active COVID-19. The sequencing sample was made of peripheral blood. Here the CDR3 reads CASSKGEAMSYTF. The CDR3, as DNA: TGTGCCAGTAGTAAGGGGGAAGCTATGAGCTACACCTTC.